The T cell receptor (beta chain) under discussion was sequenced for a study of graft-versus-host responses after intestinal transplantation. Processed graft tissue released its intraepithelial and lamina propria lymphocytes. CDR1 and CDR2 (germline): SQVTM, ANQGSEA. The length of the CDR3 is 13 residues. Trimming removed 3 bases from V and 5 bases from J, with 14 bases in between. Using immunoSEQ multiplex PCR, the repertoire was profiled, and TCRdb retains in-frame clones only, with some absent. This sample has around 15,000 clones; about 67% occur once, and the top ten carry around 3.5%. A remark on this clone: The identical CDR3 is also encoded by other nucleotide sequences in the sample.

This chain uses TRBV29-1 with TRBJ2-7; D is uncertain. The TCR sequence derives from a human patient who received an intestinal transplant, so some T cells may come from the graft donor. The sequencing here drew on ileum tissue, taken 14 days after transplant. CDR3 sequence: CSVESSGLDEQYF. CDR3 bases: TGCAGCGTTGAGAGTAGTGGGCTGGACGAGCAGTACTTC.